The subject of this entry is one TCR beta chain. One end of the junction does not line up with germline, which may come from a read error. The sample contains more than one DNA sequence encoding this CDR3. This entry is derived from a study of shared clonotypes between healthy human individuals. Germline values: CDR1 SGHTS, CDR2 YDEGEE. The CDR3 totals 15 residues. Data came from immunoSEQ multiplex PCR; TCRdb stores just in-frame clones and leaves some out. The sample contains more than 900,000 clones, approximately 80% of which appear only once. V and J are TRBV5-8 and TRBJ1-1; no clear D gene. The receptor was derived from a man between 18 and 29 years old in good health. Some clones in this sample may be carry-over from other donors' samples. The sample taken for sequencing was memory CD4+ T cells from PBMCs. The subset was: CD45RA-negative fraction. DNA for the CDR3: TGTGCCAGCAGCTTGTACCGGCTCTTGAACACTGAAGCTTTTTTT. The encoded protein is CASSLYRLLNTEAFF.